This T cell receptor beta chain appears in the sequencing data of a study of neoadjuvant anti-PD-1 for oral cavity cancer. About the research overall: Before surgery, most patients got three to four biweekly 3 mg/kg nivolumab doses.

This table comes from immunoSEQ multiplex PCR, and its TCRdb copy is limited to in-frame clones, with some not included. The sample lists 50,000 to 65,000 clones; around four fifths were seen once. The CDR3 sequence is 14 residues long. V was pared by 4 bases and J by 7 bases, with 6 bases of the junction left unmatched. The V gene's germline CDR1 is SGHTS and CDR2 YDEGEE. This clone has a single count. Sequenced material: PBMCs, taken before nivolumab (anti-PD-1) treatment. The sequence came from a person between 40 and 79 years old with oral cavity squamous cell carcinoma. The V call is TRBV5-8, the J call TRBJ1-5; TRBD1 agrees at 9 bases. This chain's CDR3 is CASSGDRDRQPQHF. Written as DNA, the CDR3 is TGTGCCAGCAGCGGGGACAGGGATCGGCAGCCCCAGCATTTT.